The present TCR beta chain was sequenced within a study of blood T cell repertoires in COVID-19. Some clones are missing from TCRdb's copy, which holds only in-frame ones; the method was immunoSEQ multiplex PCR. The top ten clones hold 15% to 19% of a sample with roughly 250,000 clones, 65% to 85% of them seen once. Specimen: peripheral blood. This sequence originates from a person between 70 and 80 years old with COVID-19, enrolled during active disease.

CDR3 protein: CASSVSGVAGELFF. The CDR3 DNA sequence: TGTGCCAGCAGCGTCAGCGGGGTGGCCGGGGAGCTGTTTTTT. V usage is TRBV9 and J usage is TRBJ2-2; the match to TRBD2 covers 7 bases. This CDR3 spans 14 amino acids. The germline V gene has CDR1 SGDLS and CDR2 YYNGEE. The J segment lost 6 bases and the V segment lost 2 bases, leaving 4 bases of the junction unmatched.